Sequencing of this TCR beta chain was carried out in a study of beta chain features in type 1 diabetes. A note on this clone: The antigen is unknown.

The CDR3 is 12 amino acids. V lost 1 base to trimming and J lost 7 bases, with 8 bases between them. Germline CDR1 is SGHDT and CDR2 is YYEEEE. Reverse transcription of all isolated RNA meant that expressed TCRB transcripts were sequenced. About 3.4 million reads on average were seen across naive, central memory and regulatory T cell samples. Sequencing was performed with immunoSEQ multiplex PCR; in TCRdb, only in-frame clones are kept and a portion is missing. Of hundreds of thousands of clones listed, 7% to 10% are singletons. All of the sorted populations showed purity greater than 98%. Study-wide findings and caveats: Within each of all four CD4+ subsets, Type 1 diabetes patients had TCRB CDR3s that were moderately but significantly shorter.

The source material was central memory CD4+ T cells from blood. The rearrangement links TRBV5-6 to TRBJ2-5; tentative D call: TRBD2 (5 bases). This TCR was sampled from a man in his thirties or forties with type 1 diabetes. CDR3 sequence reads: CASSLLAATQYF. CDR3 DNA: TGTGCCAGCAGCTTGCTAGCAGCGACCCAGTACTTC.